Listed below are T cell receptor beta chains from one sample, sequenced in a study of technical replicates of blood from several donors. The protocol was immunoSEQ multiplex PCR, while the TCRdb copy is restricted to in-frame clones and leaves out a portion. The sample consists of over 50,000 clones, approximately 86% of them appearing once. The sample taken for sequencing was PBMCs. The origin of the receptors is a human donor in good health. Some clones in this sample may be carry-over from other donors' samples. The CDR3 runs from the conserved cysteine through the conserved F or W. A D gene is named only where the DNA matches it firmly. Part of the rows lack a size; the others show once, few, many or a class for expanded clones.

V: TRBV5-1; J: TRBJ2-7; size: .; D: TRBD2; CDR3: CASSLEGGRGSEQYF; DNA: TGCGCCAGCAGCTTGGAGGGCGGGAGAGGTTCCGAGCAGTACTTC
V: TRBV6-6; J: TRBJ2-1; size: .; D: TRBD2; CDR3: CASTDWTSGRRNEQFF; DNA: TGTGCCAGCACCGACTGGACTAGCGGGAGACGCAATGAGCAGTTCTTC
V: TRBV5-1; J: TRBJ1-1; size: .; D: .; CDR3: CASSSTVMNTEAFF; DNA: TGCGCCAGCAGCTCGACAGTCATGAACACTGAAGCTTTCTTT
V: TRBV19; J: TRBJ1-1; size: .; D: .; CDR3: CASSFQGNEAFF; DNA: TGTGCCAGTAGTTTTCAGGGGAATGAAGCTTTCTTT
V: TRBV2; J: TRBJ1-2; size: .; D: .; CDR3: CASSESRAPYGYTF; DNA: TGTGCCAGCAGTGAATCCAGGGCCCCCTATGGCTACACCTTC
V: TRBV4-2; J: TRBJ2-5; size: .; D: .; CDR3: CASSSSRGSAQETQYF; DNA: TGTGCCAGCAGCTCATCCAGGGGCAGCGCACAAGAGACCCAGTACTTC
V: TRBV7-8; J: TRBJ2-7; size: .; D: TRBD1; CDR3: CASSLGTGGDYEQYF; DNA: TGTGCCAGCAGCTTAGGGACAGGGGGGGACTACGAGCAGTACTTC
V: TRBV7-9; J: TRBJ2-5; size: .; D: TRBD1; CDR3: CASSSRQGGSETQYF; DNA: TGTGCCAGCAGCTCAAGACAGGGTGGGTCGGAGACCCAGTACTTC
V: TRBV13; J: TRBJ2-7; size: .; D: .; CDR3: CASSFPTLPQYF; DNA: TGTGCCAGCAGCTTTCCGACTCTACCGCAGTACTTC
V: TRBV7-9; J: TRBJ1-1; size: .; D: .; CDR3: CASSLKGYTEAFF; DNA: TGTGCCAGCAGCTTAAAGGGGTACACTGAAGCTTTCTTT
V: TRBV4-3; J: TRBJ2-5; size: .; D: TRBD2; CDR3: CASSRSGIGGETQYF; DNA: TGCGCCAGCAGCCGGAGCGGGATTGGAGGAGAGACCCAGTACTTC
V: TRBV4-2; J: TRBJ1-1; size: .; D: .; CDR3: CASSQDWRGGLNTEAFF; DNA: TGTGCCAGCAGCCAAGATTGGAGGGGCGGGCTGAACACTGAAGCTTTCTTT
V: TRBV13; J: TRBJ2-3; size: .; D: TRBD2; CDR3: CASSTRSGDTQYF; DNA: TGTGCCAGCAGCACTCGTAGCGGGGATACGCAGTATTTT
V: TRBV11-2; J: TRBJ2-7; size: .; D: .; CDR3: CASSGTRTGSSYEQYF; DNA: TGTGCCAGCAGCGGGACTCGGACCGGGAGCTCCTACGAGCAGTACTTC
V: TRBV12-5; J: TRBJ2-3; size: .; D: .; CDR3: CASGFFAGWTDTQYF; DNA: TGTGCTAGTGGTTTCTTCGCGGGTTGGACAGATACGCAGTATTTT
V: TRBV7-9; J: TRBJ2-7; size: .; D: TRBD1; CDR3: CASSPGQDPSYEQYF; DNA: TGTGCCAGCAGCCCTGGACAGGACCCCTCCTACGAGCAGTACTTC
V: TRBV29-1; J: TRBJ2-1; size: .; D: .; CDR3: CSVEALDNEQFF; DNA: TGCAGCGTTGAGGCCCTAGACAATGAGCAGTTCTTC
V: TRBV4-1; J: TRBJ2-7; size: .; D: TRBD1; CDR3: CASSQQGQNYEQYF; DNA: TGCGCCAGCAGCCAGCAGGGACAGAACTACGAGCAGTACTTC
V: TRBV2; J: TRBJ1-2; size: .; D: TRBD1; CDR3: CATFPWGQGDGYTF; DNA: TGTGCCACCTTCCCCTGGGGACAGGGTGATGGCTACACCTTC
V: TRBV9; J: TRBJ2-3; size: .; D: TRBD2; CDR3: CASSVEASGRTDTQYF; DNA: TGTGCCAGCAGCGTAGAAGCTAGCGGGAGGACAGATACGCAGTATTTT
V: TRBV11-2; J: TRBJ1-2; size: .; D: TRBD1; CDR3: CASSPDRGQGYTF; DNA: TGTGCCAGCAGCCCGGATAGGGGGCAAGGCTACACCTTC
V: TRBV4-3; J: TRBJ1-5; size: .; D: .; CDR3: CASSLAHRGNQPQHF; DNA: TGCGCCAGCAGCCTTGCTCACAGGGGCAATCAGCCCCAGCATTTT
V: TRBV6-1; J: TRBJ1-5; size: .; D: .; CDR3: CASLASIGGNQPQHF; DNA: TGTGCCAGCCTAGCGAGTATCGGAGGTAATCAGCCCCAGCATTTT
V: TRBV27; J: TRBJ2-7; size: .; D: .; CDR3: CASSLKDYSYEQYF; DNA: TGTGCCAGCAGTTTAAAGGACTACTCCTACGAGCAGTACTTC
V: TRBV27; J: TRBJ2-3; size: .; D: TRBD2; CDR3: CASSFLGLAGGTDTQYF; DNA: TGTGCCAGCAGTTTCTTAGGACTAGCGGGGGGCACAGATACGCAGTATTTT
V: TRBV12-5; J: TRBJ2-2; size: .; D: .; CDR3: CASGLGGMNTGELFF; DNA: TGTGCTAGTGGTTTAGGAGGGATGAACACCGGGGAGCTGTTTTTT
V: TRBV27; J: TRBJ1-5; size: .; D: .; CDR3: CASSFRPGRGQPQHF; DNA: TGTGCCAGCAGTTTCCGTCCGGGGAGGGGTCAGCCCCAGCATTTT
V: TRBV5-8; J: TRBJ1-2; size: .; D: .; CDR3: CASSSETDRIYGYTF; DNA: TGTGCCAGCAGCTCCGAGACAGACAGAATCTATGGCTACACCTTC
V: TRBV30; J: TRBJ1-5; size: .; D: TRBD1; CDR3: CAWSSGTALGQPQHF; DNA: TGTGCCTGGAGCTCCGGGACAGCCTTGGGGCAGCCCCAGCATTTT
V: TRBV2; J: TRBJ1-5; size: .; D: .; CDR3: CASSEAEKDFSQHF; DNA: TGTGCCAGCAGTGAAGCGGAAAAGGACTTCTCCCAGCATTTT
V: TRBV4-3; J: TRBJ2-1; size: .; D: .; CDR3: CASSQGPSEQFF; DNA: TGCGCCAGCAGCCAAGGTCCCAGTGAGCAGTTCTTC
V: TRBV9; J: TRBJ2-3; size: once; D: TRBD2; CDR3: CASSAPSGGATDTQYF; DNA: TGTGCCAGCAGCGCTCCGAGCGGGGGGGCAACAGATACGCAGTATTTT
V: TRBV27; J: TRBJ2-7; size: .; D: TRBD1; CDR3: CASSPGTGLGEQYF; DNA: TGTGCCAGCAGCCCCGGGACAGGGCTCGGGGAGCAGTACTTC
V: TRBV5-1; J: TRBJ2-3; size: few; D: .; CDR3: CASSWWGGRFTDTQYF; DNA: TGCGCCAGCAGCTGGTGGGGGGGGCGTTTCACAGATACGCAGTATTTT
V: TRBV6-6; J: TRBJ1-1; size: .; D: TRBD1; CDR3: CASSERTGVNTEAFF; DNA: TGTGCCAGCAGCGAACGGACAGGGGTCAACACTGAAGCTTTCTTT
V: TRBV9; J: TRBJ2-3; size: .; D: TRBD2; CDR3: CASSPGTSGARDTQYF; DNA: TGTGCCAGCAGCCCCGGGACTAGCGGAGCGAGAGATACGCAGTATTTT
V: TRBV4-3; J: TRBJ1-3; size: once; D: .; CDR3: CASSQQGLSGNTIYF; DNA: TGCGCCAGCAGCCAGCAGGGCCTCTCTGGAAACACCATATATTTT
V: TRBV5-6; J: TRBJ1-2; size: .; D: TRBD1; CDR3: CASSLVGGQGANYGYTF; DNA: TGTGCCAGCAGCTTGGTAGGTGGGCAGGGGGCCAACTATGGCTACACCTTC
V: TRBV19; J: TRBJ2-7; size: .; D: TRBD2; CDR3: CASSSSGSSGYYEQYF; DNA: TGTGCCAGTAGCTCAAGCGGGTCTAGCGGCTACTACGAGCAGTACTTC
V: TRBV6-4; J: TRBJ2-7; size: .; D: TRBD2; CDR3: CASRNSGSPYEQYF; DNA: TGTGCCAGCAGGAATAGCGGGTCCCCCTACGAGCAGTACTTC
V: TRBV10-3; J: TRBJ2-3; size: .; D: TRBD2; CDR3: CAISEPSGGPDTQYF; DNA: TGTGCCATCAGTGAGCCTAGCGGGGGGCCAGATACGCAGTATTTT
V: TRBV5-4; J: TRBJ2-1; size: .; D: TRBD2; CDR3: CASSLAGGAYNEQFF; DNA: TGTGCCAGCAGCTTAGCGGGAGGGGCCTACAATGAGCAGTTCTTC
V: TRBV2; J: TRBJ2-5; size: .; D: TRBD1; CDR3: CASSRQGQETQYF; DNA: TGTGCCAGCAGTCGACAGGGGCAAGAGACCCAGTACTTC
V: TRBV6-5; J: TRBJ1-2; size: .; D: TRBD1; CDR3: CASSDRGLDGYTF; DNA: TGTGCCAGCAGTGACAGGGGGCTGGATGGCTACACCTTC
V: TRBV19; J: TRBJ2-7; size: .; D: .; CDR3: CASSLTGTSYEQYF; DNA: TGTGCCAGTAGTCTGACAGGTACCTCCTACGAGCAGTACTTC
V: TRBV5-5; J: TRBJ1-1; size: few; D: TRBD1; CDR3: CASSLTGANTEAFF; DNA: TGTGCCAGCAGCCTGACAGGGGCGAACACTGAAGCTTTCTTT
V: TRBV5-1; J: TRBJ2-3; size: .; D: TRBD2; CDR3: CASSRGTSSADTQYF; DNA: TGCGCCAGCAGTAGGGGGACTAGTAGCGCAGATACGCAGTATTTT